The 28 T cell receptor beta chains presented below share a single source sample, sequenced in a study of blood T cell repertoires in COVID-19. The table came from immunoSEQ multiplex PCR; TCRdb's copy has only in-frame clones and leaves some out. The sample records approximately 140,000 clones, about 86% being singletons. Sequenced material: PBMCs or T cells enriched from blood (not recorded which). The receptors shown here come from a man aged 40-50 years with acute COVID-19.

This clone was detected only a few times. The rearrangement uses TRBV14 and TRBJ2-2, with D perhaps TRBD2 (6 bases). V lost 2 bases and J lost 6, with 13 bases in between. In germline, CDR1 is SGHDN, CDR2 FVKESK. This CDR3 has 15 amino acids. CDR3 in DNA: TGTGCCAGCAGCCAAAACCCCCCGGGGGCCGGGGAGCTGTTTTTT. It codes for CASSQNPPGAGELFF.

The chain has TRBV5-4 and TRBJ2-2; TRBD2 might be the D (5 bases). Trimming cost V 2 bases and J 2 bases, with 7 bases left between them. Germline V lookup: CDR1 SGHNT, CDR2 YYREEE (reference sequence). CDR3 length: 14 amino acids. CDR3 DNA: TGTGCCAGCAGCTTAAGCGGAAACACCGGGGAGCTGTTTTTT. It translates to CASSLSGNTGELFF.

CDR3 loop: CASSDLPNEQFF. The DNA of the CDR3 is TGTGCCAGCAGTGATCTCCCCAATGAGCAGTTCTTC. The V and J genes are TRBV6-1 and TRBJ2-1; no firm D call. Per the germline V gene, CDR1 is MNHNS and CDR2 is SASEGT. The CDR3 has 12 residues. The V and J ends lost 3 bases and 6 bases respectively, with 6 bases between them.

The chain combines TRBV9 with TRBJ1-2, with a tentative D call TRBD1 (6 bases). Trimming shortened V by 6 bases and J by 4 bases, and 22 bases separated the two germline ends. The CDR3 contains 16 residues. The germline V gene has CDR1 SGDLS and CDR2 YYNGEE. CDR3 DNA sequence: TGTGCCAGCACTCAAGGGGGTTTTGCGGATTCCTATGGCTACACCTTC. The encoded protein is CASTQGGFADSYGYTF.

The chain links TRBV18 to TRBJ2-3; TRBD1 matches at 7 bases. The germline V gene has CDR1 KGHSH and CDR2 LQKENI. With V trimmed by 3 bases and J by 1 base, 13 bases remained unmatched. The CDR3 loop spans 18 amino acids. The CDR3 sequence: CASSPVMKGAQGTDTQYF. In nucleotides, the CDR3 is TGTGCCAGCTCACCTGTTATGAAGGGGGCGCAAGGCACAGATACGCAGTATTTT.

The genes are TRBV27 and TRBJ2-2; 13 nucleotides line up with TRBD2. With V trimmed by 10 bases and J by 6 bases, 11 bases remained unmatched. CDR1 and CDR2 from the germline V gene are MNHEY and SMNVEV (reference sequence). The CDR3 sequence is 16 residues long. The CDR3 DNA reads TGTGCCAACTTTCTCCCTGGACTAGCGGGAGCCGGGGAGCTGTTTTTT. Translating gives CANFLPGLAGAGELFF.

This clone was observed a handful of times. V gene TRBV30 combines with J gene TRBJ2-3; TRBD1 aligns across 8 bases. V was pared by 6 bases and J by 2 bases, with 10 bases of the junction left unmatched. The CDR3 has 15 residues. CDR1 is GTSNPN and CDR2 is SVGIG in the germline V gene (reference sequence). CDR3 amino acids: CACWDRRSYTDTQYF. CDR3 bases: TGTGCCTGTTGGGACAGGCGATCGTACACAGATACGCAGTATTTT.

This chain links TRBV5-1 with TRBJ1-1, with a tentative D call TRBD1 (6 bases). Trimming pared 0 bases from V and 4 bases from J, leaving 13 bases between. Germline loops: CDR1 SGHRS, CDR2 YFSETQ. The length of the CDR3 is 15 residues. CDR3 sequence: CASSLAPGAVTEAFF. The CDR3 region has the DNA TGCGCCAGCAGCTTGGCCCCAGGGGCGGTCACTGAAGCTTTCTTT. Drawing the rest from reference TRBV5-1 and TRBJ1-1, the complete variable domain is KAGVTQTPRYLIKTRGQQVTLSCSPISGHRSVSWYQQTPGQGLQFLFEYFSETQRNKGNFPGRFSGRQFSNSRSEMNVSTLELGDSALYLCASSLAPGAVTEAFFGQGTRLTVV.

The V call is TRBV2, the J call TRBJ1-2, with D perhaps matching TRBD1 (5 bases). Germline-derived CDR1 and CDR2 are SNHLY and FYNNEI. The CDR3 contains 15 residues. The V end was cut by 2 bases, the J end by 4 bases, with 14 bases between. DNA for the CDR3: TGTGCCAGCAGTGAATTCCGGGGGGTGAGCTATGGCTACACCTTC. This encodes CASSEFRGVSYGYTF.

This clone came up a few times. The rearrangement links TRBV12-3 or TRBV12-4 to TRBJ1-2; D not certain. Trimming cost V 5 bases and J 8 bases, with 9 bases left between them. This CDR3 region has 11 residues. CDR3 amino acids: CASSKLGGYTF. CDR3 DNA sequence: TGTGCCAGCAGTAAACTCGGGGGCTACACCTTC.

The chain employs TRBV9 and TRBJ2-7; D perhaps matches TRBD2 (6 bases). This CDR3 comprises 15 residues. The germline V gene encodes CDR1 SGDLS and CDR2 YYNGEE. The V and J ends lost 3 bases and 0 bases respectively, with 13 bases between them. For the CDR3, the DNA is TGTGCCAGCAGCGGAGGCGGGACCAGCTCCTACGAGCAGTACTTC. Encoded protein: CASSGGGTSSYEQYF.

This rearrangement joins TRBV15 to TRBJ1-5, with 7 bases identical to TRBD1. CDR1 is LNHNV, CDR2 YYDKDF, per germline (reference sequence). CDR3 length equals 15 residues. V lost 5 bases and J lost 5; bases outside the gene matches: 9. DNA of the CDR3: TGTGCCACCAGCGGAGGGGGGCAGGGGGATCAGCCCCAGCATTTT. This gives the protein CATSGGGQGDQPQHF.

This sequence joins TRBV7-2 and TRBJ2-3, with a weak D call TRBD2 (5 bases). The CDR3 is 15 residues long. With 4 bases removed from V and 4 bases from J, the gap between germline ends came to 15 bases. Germline V CDR1 and CDR2: SGHTA, FQGNSA. The CDR3 DNA is TGTGCCAGCAGCTCCCAAAACGGGGTGCCAGATACGCAGTATTTT. Protein sequence: CASSSQNGVPDTQYF.

The gene calls are TRBV29-1 and TRBJ2-5; TRBD2 is a possible D gene (5 bases). The CDR3 has 11 residues. Trimming left V 5 bases short and J 4 bases short, with 8 bases between. Germline CDR1 reads SQVTM; CDR2 reads ANQGSEA. Written as DNA, the CDR3 is TGCAGCGTTATCGAGGGAGAGACCCAGTACTTC. Translating it yields CSVIEGETQYF. Combining the CDR3 with reference TRBV29-1 and TRBJ2-5 gives the whole variable domain SAVISQKPSRDICQRGTSLTIQCQVDSQVTMMFWYRQQPGQSLTLIATANQGSEATYESGFVIDKFPISRPNLTFSTLTVSNMSPEDSSIYLCSVIEGETQYFGPGTRLLVL.

V is TRBV15 and J is TRBJ2-3; D ambiguous. This CDR3 spans 14 amino acids. Germline V gene sequence: CDR1 LNHNV, CDR2 YYDKDF (reference sequence). Trimming took 8 bases from V and 4 from J, leaving 16 bases between them. Here the CDR3 DNA reads TGTGCCACCGGAGAGTCGGCCGAGCCAGATACGCAGTATTTT. Translating it yields CATGESAEPDTQYF.

CDR3 residues: CASSWRVRSSAGNEQFF. The CDR3 DNA reads as TGTGCCAGCAGCTGGCGCGTGCGGAGCTCCGCAGGGAATGAGCAGTTCTTC. The chain links TRBV7-8 to TRBJ2-1; TRBD1 might be the D (5 bases). The germline V and J ends were trimmed by 4 bases and 7 bases, with 23 bases remaining between them. CDR3 size: 17 residues. Germline loops: CDR1 SGHVS, CDR2 FQNEAQ.

The V gene is TRBV7-8, the J gene TRBJ1-6; a weak D match, TRBD1 (6 bases). The CDR3 consists of 17 residues. Germline V gene lookup returns CDR1 SGHVS and CDR2 FQNEAQ. V was trimmed by 6 bases and J by 4 bases, leaving 19 bases between them. CDR3 bases: TGTGCCAGCAGACCGCAACAGGGTCTGACATATAATTCACCCCTCCACTTT. This sequence encodes CASRPQQGLTYNSPLHF.

The rearrangement links TRBV7-2 to TRBJ2-5, with 11 bases lining up with TRBD2. Losses at the gene ends were 5 bases for V and 4 bases for J; bases not matched to a gene: 3. CDR1 and CDR2 (germline): SGHTA, FQGNSA. The CDR3 totals 14 residues. CDR3 loop: CASSLGTSGETQYF. In nucleotides, the CDR3 is TGTGCCAGCAGCCTCGGGACTAGCGGAGAGACCCAGTACTTC.

This clone came up a few times. This chain joins TRBV12-3 or TRBV12-4 and TRBJ1-2; D gene unclear. The CDR3 is 13 amino acids. V was pared by 0 bases and J by 8 bases, with 10 bases between. CDR3: CASSLAPGGGYTF. DNA for the CDR3: TGTGCCAGCAGTTTAGCCCCGGGAGGAGGCTACACCTTC.

This chain links TRBV11-2 with TRBJ1-4, with 9 bases fitting TRBD1. This CDR3 comprises 15 residues. V was pared by 5 bases and J by 8 bases, with 9 bases of the junction left unmatched. In germline, CDR1 is SGHAT, CDR2 FQNNGV. The CDR3 sequence is CASSPRDRVREKLFF. CDR3 in DNA: TGTGCCAGCAGCCCCCGGGACAGGGTACGGGAAAAACTGTTTTTT.

The chain has TRBV7-9 and TRBJ2-2, with a possible D match to TRBD2 (7 bases). This CDR3 contains 15 residues. Trimming took 7 bases from V and 6 from J, leaving 18 bases between them. Germline CDR1 is SEHNR and CDR2 is FQNEAQ (reference sequence). In nucleotides, the CDR3 is TGTGCCAGCACCCGCGGCGGGGGACAACCCGGGGAGCTGTTTTTT. Translating it yields CASTRGGGQPGELFF.

The CDR3 here is CAISDPGQSLDEQFF. CDR3 DNA: TGTGCCATCAGTGACCCGGGACAGAGTCTCGATGAGCAGTTCTTC. V and J are TRBV10-3 and TRBJ2-1, with TRBD1 matching 7 bases. CDR1 is ENHRY and CDR2 is SYGVKD in the germline V gene. The J segment lost 8 bases and the V segment lost 3 bases, leaving 10 bases of the junction unmatched. The CDR3 sequence is 15 residues long.

The chain uses TRBV19 and TRBJ2-3, with 8 bases matching TRBD2. CDR1 is LNHDA and CDR2 is SQIVND in the germline V gene (reference sequence). The ends lost 0 bases at V and 4 bases at J; junction bases unmatched: 12. This CDR3 contains 18 residues. The CDR3 loop reads CASSIDLPAGAGPDTQYF. Here the CDR3 DNA reads TGTGCCAGTAGTATAGACCTCCCAGCGGGAGCGGGGCCAGATACGCAGTATTTT.

The V and J genes are TRBV7-2 and TRBJ1-2; 8 bases align to TRBD1. V shed 4 bases, J shed 8 bases, and the junction held 9 bases outside the gene matches. This CDR3 has 14 amino acids. Germline V lookup: CDR1 SGHTA, CDR2 FQGNSA. Written as DNA, the CDR3 is TGTGCCAGCAGCTCCCCCGTGGACAGGGTGGGCTACACCTTC. This sequence encodes CASSSPVDRVGYTF.

CDR3 loop: CASSDTGTGESGQPQHF. CDR3 DNA: TGTGCCAGCAGCGATACCGGGACAGGGGAATCGGGTCAGCCCCAGCATTTT. This chain links TRBV5-8 with TRBJ1-5; 10 bases line up with TRBD1. With V trimmed by 4 bases and J by 6 bases, 13 bases remained unmatched. This CDR3 is built from 17 residues. Germline V CDR1 and CDR2: SGHTS, YDEGEE.

The CDR3 bases are TGTGCCAGCAGCAATCAAGGGGATTCACCCCTCCACTTT. Its translation: CASSNQGDSPLHF. V usage is TRBV5-5 and J usage is TRBJ1-6; tentative D call: TRBD1 (5 bases). CDR1 is SGHKS, CDR2 YYEKEE, per germline (reference sequence). There are 13 residues in the CDR3. Between the trimmed V and J ends, which lost 4 bases and 8 bases, there was a span of 10 bases.

The rearrangement joins TRBV10-2 to TRBJ2-7; possibly TRBD1 for D (5 bases). Deletions cut 6 bases from V and 3 bases from J, with 12 bases between. The germline gives CDR1 WSHSY, CDR2 SAAADI. The length of the CDR3 is 13 residues. CDR3 sequence reads: CASRSGARYEQYF. For the CDR3, the DNA is TGCGCCAGCAGGAGTGGGGCCCGCTACGAGCAGTACTTC.

With regard to this clone: At the DNA level, this CDR3 is encoded by other sequences in the same sample as well. The V gene is TRBV20-1, the J gene TRBJ2-7, with D maybe TRBD2 (6 bases). Looked up from germline, CDR1 is DFQATT and CDR2 is SNEGSKA (reference sequence). With 2 bases removed from V and 5 bases from J, the gap between germline ends came to 7 bases. The CDR3 is 11 residues long. The CDR3 here is CSARSGHEQYF. The CDR3, as DNA: TGCAGTGCTAGAAGCGGGCACGAGCAGTACTTC.